These T cell receptor beta chains were read from a single sample in a study of blood T cell repertoires in COVID-19. The assay was immunoSEQ multiplex PCR, and TCRdb's table has in-frame clones only and misses some. Of around 170,000 clones in the sample, around 83% are singletons; the top ten hold 6.5% to 8.5%. The material sequenced was peripheral blood. The receptors were sampled from a woman between 65 and 79 years old with COVID-19, enrolled during active disease. Both conserved end residues are part of each CDR3. A D gene is named only where the DNA matches it firmly. The listing skips clone size in some rows; elsewhere it reads once, few, many or a size class.

v_gene,abundance,d_gene,j_gene,CDR3nt,CDR3aa
TRBV2,once,TRBD2,TRBJ2-7,TGTGCCAGCAGTGCCGTTCTAGCGGGAGCCCCCCACGAGCAGTACTTC,CASSAVLAGAPHEQYF
TRBV5-1,NA,NA,TRBJ1-4,TGCGCCAGCAGCTTGGGTCCTTCGGCTAATGAAAAACTGTTTTTT,CASSLGPSANEKLFF
TRBV10-1,NA,TRBD1,TRBJ1-1,TGCGCCAGCAGTGAGTCGGGGCAGGGGGCTGAAGCTTTCTTT,CASSESGQGAEAFF
TRBV5-5,NA,TRBD2,TRBJ2-1,TGTGCCAGCAGCTTTGGCCCCCCTGCTTTCGGGAGGGCCCTTGAGCAGTTCTTC,CASSFGPPAFGRALEQFF
TRBV20-1,NA,NA,TRBJ1-1,TGCAGTGCTAGAGTGAGGGGGGAAGCTTTCTTT,CSARVRGEAFF
TRBV29-1,once,TRBD1,TRBJ1-2,TGCAGCGTAACCGGGACAGGGGGCTATGGCTACACCTTC,CSVTGTGGYGYTF
TRBV28,NA,TRBD1,TRBJ2-7,TGTGCCAGCAGTTCGTTCACCCAGGGGGCGTTCAACGAGCAGTACTTC,CASSSFTQGAFNEQYF
TRBV28,NA,NA,TRBJ2-7,TGTGCCAGCAGTTTCGACACCCTCTCCTACGAGCAGTACTTC,CASSFDTLSYEQYF
TRBV7-2,NA,NA,TRBJ1-6,TGTGCCAGCAGCCCCAGGATGGCCTATAATTCACCCCTCCACTTT,CASSPRMAYNSPLHF
TRBV13,NA,NA,TRBJ1-4,TGTGCCAGCAGCTTAGCTGGGGGGAAGACTAATGAAAAACTGTTTTTT,CASSLAGGKTNEKLFF
TRBV18,NA,NA,TRBJ2-1,TGTGCCAGCTCACCAACCCCAGGGCAACTTATAAGGAGCTCCTACAATGAGCAGTTCTTC,CASSPTPGQLIRSSYNEQFF
TRBV5-1,NA,TRBD1,TRBJ1-2,TGCGCCAGCAGCTTGGGTAGACAGGGGGCGCGAGGCTACACCTTC,CASSLGRQGARGYTF
TRBV5-4,NA,NA,TRBJ1-3,TGTGCCAGCAGCTTGGTGGGGCAGACCTCTGGAAACACCATATATTTT,CASSLVGQTSGNTIYF
TRBV7-2,once,NA,TRBJ1-5,TGTGCCAGCAGCTCCGAGGTAGGGGCTCTCAATCAGCCCCAGCATTTT,CASSSEVGALNQPQHF
TRBV7-3,NA,TRBD2,TRBJ2-5,TGTGCCAGCAGCGGGGGACTATTGGAGACCCAGTACTTC,CASSGGLLETQYF
TRBV19,NA,TRBD2,TRBJ2-7,TGTGCCAGTAGTACCGGGACTAGCGGCGCTCGCGAGCAGTACTTC,CASSTGTSGAREQYF
TRBV29-1,NA,TRBD2,TRBJ2-1,TGCAGCGTTGGCGGGACTAGCGGGGGTATATCCTACAATGAGCAGTTCTTC,CSVGGTSGGISYNEQFF
TRBV30,once,NA,TRBJ1-5,TGTGCCTGGAGTGACGATCGGGATCAGCCCCAGCATTTT,CAWSDDRDQPQHF
TRBV5-4,NA,TRBD2,TRBJ2-3,TGTGCCAGCAGCTTACTTACTAGCGGCGACACAGATACGCAGTATTTT,CASSLLTSGDTDTQYF
TRBV9,NA,TRBD2,TRBJ2-3,TGTGCCAGCAGCGTCGCCGCTAGCGGGAGTACAGATACGCAGTATTTT,CASSVAASGSTDTQYF
TRBV7-9,NA,NA,TRBJ2-7,TGTGCCAGCAGCCCAAATTGGAGGGGTACTTACGAGCAGTACTTC,CASSPNWRGTYEQYF
TRBV5-8,NA,TRBD1,TRBJ2-1,TGTGCCAGCAGCTGGATCACCGGGACAGGGTCGGGTGAGCAGTTCTTC,CASSWITGTGSGEQFF
TRBV27,NA,NA,TRBJ2-1,TGTGCCAGCAGTTTGGGCAGAACCCCGATTAATGAGCAGTTCTTC,CASSLGRTPINEQFF
TRBV4-1,NA,TRBD2,TRBJ2-1,TGCGCCAGCAGCCAGAGTAGCGGGAGGGGATCCTACAATGAGCAGTTCTTC,CASSQSSGRGSYNEQFF
TRBV18,NA,TRBD1,TRBJ2-6,TGTGCCAGCTCACCAGGGACAGTCGGCTCTGGGGCCAACGTCCTGACTTTC,CASSPGTVGSGANVLTF
TRBV6-2/TRBV6-3,NA,NA,TRBJ1-5,TGTGCCAGCAGTTACCCCCCTGACAGGAACAATCAGCCCCAGCATTTT,CASSYPPDRNNQPQHF
TRBV7-2,NA,TRBD1,TRBJ2-7,TGTGCCAGTTCACAGGGGGCTGCCTACGAGCAGTACTTC,CASSQGAAYEQYF
TRBV18,NA,TRBD1,TRBJ1-4,TGTGCCAGCTCACCCGGGACAGCTGAAAAACTGTTTTTT,CASSPGTAEKLFF
TRBV20-1,NA,NA,TRBJ1-2,TGCAGTGCTTCAGTCCCGGGGAGCTACACCTTC,CSASVPGSYTF
TRBV2,NA,TRBD1,TRBJ2-7,TGTGCCAGCAGTCGGGACAGGGGGCTAGACGAGCAGTACTTC,CASSRDRGLDEQYF
TRBV4-1,NA,TRBD1,TRBJ1-4,TGCGCCAGCAGCCAATACCGGACAGGGACTAATGAAAAACTGTTTTTT,CASSQYRTGTNEKLFF
TRBV11-2,NA,TRBD1,TRBJ1-2,TGTGCCAGCAGCTTACCCGGGACAGGGGCGTTCTATGGCTACACCTTC,CASSLPGTGAFYGYTF
TRBV5-6,NA,NA,TRBJ2-5,TGTGCCAGCAGCCCTCGAGGAATCCAAGAGACCCAGTACTTC,CASSPRGIQETQYF
TRBV11-2,NA,TRBD1,TRBJ1-2,TGTGCCAGCTCGGGACAGGGAAAAACTAACTATGGCTACACCTTC,CASSGQGKTNYGYTF
TRBV20-1,NA,NA,TRBJ2-1,TGCAGTGCTAGTTCCCCTTCGGCGGGGCTCTCCTACAATGAGCAGTTCTTC,CSASSPSAGLSYNEQFF
TRBV4-3,NA,NA,TRBJ2-3,TGCGCCAGCAGCCAAGGGTCTGCAGTAGCCACAGATACGCAGTATTTT,CASSQGSAVATDTQYF
TRBV3-1/TRBV3-2,NA,NA,TRBJ2-2,TGTGCCAGCAGCCAATATGAGACTGGGAACACCGGGGAGCTGTTTTTT,CASSQYETGNTGELFF
TRBV20-1,NA,TRBD1,TRBJ1-2,TGCAGTGCAAGTACGGGACAGTCAAACTATGGCTACACCTTC,CSASTGQSNYGYTF
TRBV7-9,few,TRBD1,TRBJ1-1,TGTGCCAGCAGCATCCGGACAGGGAGAATCTCTGAAGCTTTCTTT,CASSIRTGRISEAFF
TRBV5-1,once,TRBD1,TRBJ1-1,TGCGCCAGCAGCTACCAGGGGGGGAACACTGAAGCTTTCTTT,CASSYQGGNTEAFF
TRBV28,NA,TRBD1,TRBJ2-6,TGTGCCAGCAGTTTGATCCTACAACCGGGACAGAGCTCTGGGGCCAACGTCCTGACTTTC,CASSLILQPGQSSGANVLTF
TRBV6-2/TRBV6-3,NA,TRBD2,TRBJ2-1,TGTGCCAGCAGTTACTCTTTGGCTAGCGGGAGGGATGAGCAGTTCTTC,CASSYSLASGRDEQFF
TRBV15,NA,NA,TRBJ1-3,TGTGCCACCAGCAGCGCCCAGAACACCATATATTTT,CATSSAQNTIYF
TRBV6-6,NA,TRBD2,TRBJ2-5,TGTGCCAGCAGTCGACCGGGACTAGCGGGAGCGGGGAGCGAGACCCAGTACTTC,CASSRPGLAGAGSETQYF
TRBV5-6,NA,TRBD2,TRBJ2-7,TGTGCCAGCAGCTTGGCCCGGGACTACTACGAGCAGTACTTC,CASSLARDYYEQYF
TRBV24-1,NA,TRBD1,TRBJ2-5,TGTGCCACCGGACAGGGAGGCGAGACCCAGTACTTC,CATGQGGETQYF
TRBV18,NA,NA,TRBJ2-7,TGTGCCAGCTCCTCCGGGGGGCCCTACGAGCAGTACTTC,CASSSGGPYEQYF
TRBV30,NA,NA,TRBJ1-4,TGTGCCTGGTGCAGGGGCGTCGCAACTAATGAAAAACTGTTTTTT,CAWCRGVATNEKLFF
TRBV6-5,NA,NA,TRBJ2-1,TGTGCCAGCAGTCTCCGGGATTTTTTCAATGAGCAGTTCTTC,CASSLRDFFNEQFF
TRBV27,NA,NA,TRBJ1-1,TGTGCCAGCAGTTCGGCTGGTGCGGTGTCCGCTGAAGCTTTCTTT,CASSSAGAVSAEAFF
TRBV7-9,many,TRBD1,TRBJ1-2,TGTGCCAGCAGCTCCGGGACAGGGGAATCCTATGGCTACACCTTC,CASSSGTGESYGYTF
TRBV5-1,once,TRBD1,TRBJ2-2,TGCGCCAGCAGGCAACAGGGGGCGCACACCGGGGAGCTGTTTTTT,CASRQQGAHTGELFF
TRBV7-9,NA,NA,TRBJ2-2,TGTGCCAGCAGCTCGTCAGGGGGCGGGGGCACCGGGGAGCTGTTTTTT,CASSSSGGGGTGELFF
TRBV6-5,NA,TRBD2,TRBJ2-1,TGTGCCAGCAGGCGACTAGCGGGAAATGAGCAGTTCTTC,CASRRLAGNEQFF
TRBV19,NA,TRBD1,TRBJ1-5,TGTGCCAGTAGTATAGAGGGACAGGGGAGGCAGCCCCAGCATTTT,CASSIEGQGRQPQHF
TRBV14,NA,TRBD1,TRBJ2-1,TGTGCCAGCAGCCGTTACAGGGGCCCCTACAATGAGCAGTTCTTC,CASSRYRGPYNEQFF
TRBV27,NA,NA,TRBJ2-2,TGTGCCAGCAGCTCGACTGGGTACTACACCGGGGAGCTGTTTTTT,CASSSTGYYTGELFF